This T cell receptor beta chain is drawn from a study of cytomegalovirus exposure and HLA in healthy donors. Study-level background: Unique TCRs numbering around 80 million, obtained from HLA-typed donors, made up an early data release.

PCR involved 60 Vbeta and 13 Jbeta primers. The method was immunoSEQ multiplex PCR; TCRdb's version includes in-frame clones alone and lacks a portion of them. The sample has about 120,000 clones, approximately 10% seen once. This CDR3 region has 16 residues. The J segment lost 4 bases and the V segment lost 5 bases, leaving 12 bases of the junction unmatched. Germline V gene sequence: CDR1 SGHVS, CDR2 FQNEAQ. Study-wide points: CMV serostatus was the sole immune exposure data available. Later work found that TCR association rates differed between HLA loci; DRB1 had the most and HLA-C the fewest.

This clone was counted a few times. Its antigen is currently unknown. The sequence was collected from a woman aged 18-35 years in good health and CMV-seropositive. V is TRBV7-8 and J is TRBJ2-3; 7 nucleotides align to TRBD2. The specimen was PBMCs. CDR3 nucleotide sequence: TGTGCCAGCAGCCTCGGGGGAGGGCTAGAGGCAGATACGCAGTATTTT. As protein: CASSLGGGLEADTQYF.